This paragraph reports one T cell receptor beta chain. This sample is part of a study of blood T cells in healthy people across ages. The CDR3 length is 11 residues. Deletions cut 4 bases from V and 6 bases from J, with 9 bases between. Per the germline V gene, CDR1 is SQVTM and CDR2 is ANQGSEA. Together with a sample-barcoded 5' primer, a J-beta primer mix was included in a second PCR lasting about 7 to 12 cycles. MiXCR, run by TCRdb on the 5' RACE reads, gives a single entry per CDR3 protein. This sample has some 850,000 distinct CDR3 sequences, with more than 25% found just once. These data also formed part of another study, on T cells of mothers and their children. That paper notes: Using the M1S primer, the second PCR added sample barcodes along with 2-4 random nucleotides.

The origin of this receptor is a boy between 10 and 17 years old in good health. This sequence joins TRBV29-1 and TRBJ1-2; D uncertain. Sample: blood. The CDR3 bases are TGCAGCGTTGTAGGGAACCATGGCTACACCTTC. Translating gives CSVVGNHGYTF.